This T cell receptor beta chain was sequenced during a study of T cell responses to AZD1222 COVID-19 vaccine. Study findings and constraints: The breadth and depth of Spike-specific TCRs increased once two AZD1222 doses had been given. Among spike-specific TCRs, nearly half reportedly target unmutated variant regions. Repertoires were collected only later (after the peak T cell response had occurred).

V was clipped by 5 bases and J by 4 bases, with 10 bases between them. Germline V gives CDR1 MDHEN, CDR2 SYDVKM. The CDR3 sequence is 13 residues long. The assay was immunoSEQ multiplex PCR, and TCRdb's table has in-frame clones only and misses some. The repertoire has 85,000 to 90,000 clones, under 95% of them found once; the top ten carry 4% to 6%. On this clone: Its specificity is unknown.

The sequence was collected from an adult in good health. Sequenced here: peripheral blood, sampled on day 0 of MenACWY control vaccination. This rearrangement joins TRBV28 to TRBJ2-3; a weak D match, TRBD2 (6 bases). The CDR3 loop reads CASSPPGADTQYF. Written as DNA, the CDR3 is TGTGCCAGCAGTCCCCCGGGAGCAGATACGCAGTATTTT.